The clone carrying this TCR beta chain was counted only a few times. Its antigen is currently unknown. Per the germline V gene, CDR1 is DFQATT and CDR2 is SNEGSKA (reference sequence). Trimming removed 5 bases from V and 5 bases from J, with 13 bases in between. The length of the CDR3 is 13 residues. The data were taken from a study of T cells after yellow fever vaccination. Study-wide context: Preparation of the low-cell-number fractions used SMART-Seq v4 Ultra Low Input. Findings and limits, study-wide: Among primary-vaccination clones, most reappeared after the booster, at 95% to 96% for CD4 and under 90% for CD8. The secondary response showed a weaker magnitude and a faster peak, day 5 versus 15.

MiXCR, applied by TCRdb to the 5' RACE reads, yields one record per CDR3 protein. The sample shows just under 600,000 distinct CDR3 sequences, about 14% of them seen only once. V is TRBV20-1 and J is TRBJ1-5; possibly TRBD1 for D (6 bases). The TCR sequence derives from a man younger than 40 who received the YFV17D yellow fever vaccine. Sequenced material: PBMCs, taken on the day of the yellow fever booster vaccination. The CDR3 sequence: CSARRDNDQPQHF. CDR3 coding DNA: TGCAGTGCTCGAAGGGACAACGATCAGCCCCAGCATTTT.